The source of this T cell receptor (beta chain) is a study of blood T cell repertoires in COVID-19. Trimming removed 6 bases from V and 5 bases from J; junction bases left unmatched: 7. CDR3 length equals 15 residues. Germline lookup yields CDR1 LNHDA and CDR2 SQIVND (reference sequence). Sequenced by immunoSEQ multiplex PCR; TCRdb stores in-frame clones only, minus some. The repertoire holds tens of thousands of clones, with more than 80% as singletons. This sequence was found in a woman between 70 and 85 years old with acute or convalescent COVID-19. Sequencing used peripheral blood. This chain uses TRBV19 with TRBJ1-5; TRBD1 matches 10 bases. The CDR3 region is CASSISDRGHQPQHF. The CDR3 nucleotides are TGTGCCAGTAGCATATCCGACAGGGGGCATCAGCCCCAGCATTTT. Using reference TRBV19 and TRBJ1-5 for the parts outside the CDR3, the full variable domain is DGGITQSPKYLFRKEGQNVTLSCEQNLNHDAMYWYRQDPGQGLRLIYYSQIVNDFQKGDIAEGYSVSREKKESFPLTVTSAQKNPTAFYLCASSISDRGHQPQHFGDGTRLSIL.